The next 20 T cell receptor beta chains were all read from a single sample in a study of T cells in Graves' hyperthyroidism and ophthalmopathy (dated by TCRdb to between 2017 and 2020). Library creation used multiplex PCR. The instrument given in TCRdb is Illumina HiSeq 2000. Amplification of TCR beta CDR3 regions was carried out from RNA transcripts. A first-round RT-PCR of the TCR CDR3 used the HTBI primer set with the Qiagen OneStep RT-PCR kit. TCRdb passed the public sequencing reads through fastp at Q25 and MiXCR, retaining productive beta sequences. Every distinct CDR3 protein forms one entry, paired with its most common genes and DNA. This sample has approximately 300,000 distinct CDR3 sequences in its table, and about a sixth of those were observed once. Just over 55% of the sample goes to the ten largest clones. Material for sequencing was blood. Receptor source: a woman aged 55-69 years with Graves' ophthalmopathy.

The rearrangement joins TRBV4-1 to TRBJ1-5, with D possibly TRBD1 on 5 matching bases. With 4 bases removed from V and 10 bases from J, the gap between germline ends came to 17 bases. The CDR3 runs to 14 residues. Germline V gene sequence: CDR1 MGHRA, CDR2 YSYEKL. CDR3 in amino acids: CASSLDRSISPQHF. The CDR3 DNA is TGCGCCAGCAGCCTCGACAGATCCATCAGCCCCCAGCATTTT.

The chain links TRBV20-1 to TRBJ2-5; TRBD2 aligns across 12 bases. The CDR3 sequence is 16 residues long. The V segment lost 6 bases and the J segment 5 bases; nucleotides outside the gene matches: 13. The V gene's germline CDR1 is DFQATT and CDR2 SNEGSKA (reference sequence). This chain's CDR3 is CSATPAGLAGRETQYF. CDR3 coding DNA: TGCAGTGCGACACCCGCAGGACTAGCGGGACGGGAGACCCAGTACTTC.

This clonotype has a handful of counts. The rearrangement joins TRBV6-1 to TRBJ2-5; possible D gene TRBD1, 5 bases. The CDR3 runs to 14 residues. The V end lost 6 bases, the J end lost 3 bases, and 14 bases lay between the germline ends. The V gene's germline CDR1 is MNHNS and CDR2 SASEGT. CDR3 region: CASSVTTGEETQYF. Written as DNA, the CDR3 is TGTGCCAGCAGCGTCACAACAGGTGAAGAGACCCAGTACTTC.

The chain links TRBV7-9 to TRBJ1-5; TRBD1 is a possible D gene (6 bases). Germline CDR1 reads SEHNR; CDR2 reads FQNEAQ (reference sequence). The CDR3 totals 16 residues. The V gene lost 5 bases and the J gene lost 0 bases, with 14 bases spanning the gap. In DNA form, the CDR3 reads TGTGCCAGCAGCCGGCAGGGGTTGAGTAGCAATCAGCCCCAGCATTTT. Residues: CASSRQGLSSNQPQHF.

This clonotype was detected many times. This rearrangement joins TRBV9 to TRBJ2-7, with D possibly TRBD2 on 6 matching bases. The V gene lost 1 base and the J gene lost 5 bases, with 13 bases spanning the gap. The CDR3 sequence is 14 residues long. Looked up from germline, CDR1 is SGDLS and CDR2 is YYNGEE. The CDR3 DNA follows: TGTGCCAGCAGCGTATCGCCGGGGGACCACGAGCAGTACTTC. Translating it yields CASSVSPGDHEQYF.

This clonotype turned up a few times. One end of the junction does not line up with germline, which may come from a read error. This chain links TRBV27 with TRBJ2-5; no firm D call. Germline V gene sequence: CDR1 MNHEY, CDR2 SMNVEV (reference sequence). The CDR3 has 11 residues. The CDR3 loop is CASSLQGTQYF. CDR3 DNA sequence: TGTGCCAGCAGTTTACAAGGGACCCAGTACTTC.

The V and J genes are TRBV7-8 and TRBJ2-7; TRBD1 matches 9 bases. Germline-derived CDR1 and CDR2 are SGHVS and FQNEAQ. CDR3 length: 15 amino acids. V shed 4 bases, J shed 0 bases, and the junction held 4 bases outside the gene matches. CDR3 in amino acids: CASSSQGATSYEQYF. DNA for the CDR3: TGTGCCAGCAGCTCACAGGGGGCTACCTCCTACGAGCAGTACTTC.

In its sample, this clonotype was seen many times. The chain has TRBV11-2 and TRBJ2-5; D is possibly TRBD2 (5 bases). Germline CDR1 is SGHAT and CDR2 is FQNNGV. Trimming pared 1 base from V and 5 bases from J, leaving 11 bases between. CDR3 length equals 14 residues. CDR3 region: CASSLANRRETQYF. The DNA for the CDR3 is TGTGCCAGCAGCTTAGCGAACCGGAGGGAGACCCAGTACTTC.

This clonotype was counted at least ten times. The CDR3 is CASSSPTGGTEAFF. In DNA, the CDR3 is TGTGCCAGCAGTTCCCCCACAGGGGGCACTGAAGCTTTCTTT. The chain combines TRBV12-3 or TRBV12-4 with TRBJ1-1; TRBD1 agrees at 8 bases. Trimming took 4 bases from V and 4 from J; bases not matched to a gene: 5. The CDR3 contains 14 residues.

CDR3 in DNA: TGTGCCAGCAGCCAGACAGGGGGTGTTGTGCAGTTCTTC. It is translated as CASSQTGGVVQFF. The J gene is TRBJ2-1, the V gene TRBV5-8, with 9 nucleotides matching TRBD1. The CDR3 is 13 amino acids. Germline CDR1 SGHTS, CDR2 YDEGEE. V trimming: 4 bases; J trimming: 12 bases; junction bases outside the gene matches: 8.

This clonotype showed up many times. V gene TRBV20-1 combines with J gene TRBJ1-2; the D gene is possibly TRBD1 (6 bases). CDR3 length: 14 amino acids. Trimming shortened V by 4 bases and J by 8 bases, and 20 bases separated the two germline ends. Germline V CDR1 and CDR2: DFQATT, SNEGSKA (reference sequence). The CDR3 DNA follows: TGCAGTGCTACCCAAAGGGCGGGGGGCGCGGGCTACACCTTC. It translates to CSATQRAGGAGYTF.

This clonotype was picked up many times. The chain couples TRBV7-2 to TRBJ1-5; possibly TRBD1 for D (5 bases). Germline CDR1 is SGHTA and CDR2 is FQGNSA. This CDR3 is built from 14 residues. Deletions cut 1 base from V and 10 bases from J, with 14 bases between. The CDR3 spells CASSLVGRESPQHF. The CDR3 coding sequence is TGTGCCAGCAGCTTAGTGGGCAGGGAAAGTCCCCAGCATTTT.

This clonotype appeared many times. The rearrangement uses TRBV20-1 and TRBJ2-3; D possibly uses TRBD1 or TRBD2 (5 bases each). Germline V gene data show CDR1 as DFQATT and CDR2 as SNEGSKA (reference sequence). The CDR3 covers 10 residues. V dropped 6 bases and J dropped 10 bases, with 11 bases sitting between them. The CDR3 protein is CSAGRAAQYF. The CDR3 region has the DNA TGCAGTGCGGGACGTGCAGCGCAGTATTTT.

This clonotype has at least ten counts. V gene TRBV12-5 combines with J gene TRBJ1-4; TRBD1 might be the D (5 bases). Between the trimmed V and J ends, which lost 7 bases and 7 bases, there was a span of 16 bases. The CDR3 extends over 14 amino acids. The V gene's germline CDR1 is LGHNT and CDR2 FRNRAP. CDR3 protein: CASAPGGTGEKLFF. Here the CDR3 DNA reads TGTGCTAGTGCCCCTGGGGGGACGGGTGAAAAACTGTTTTTT.

The table lists this clonotype with many counts. The chain combines TRBV20-1 with TRBJ2-5; 9 nucleotides line up with TRBD2. The CDR3 is 14 residues long. Germline V gives CDR1 DFQATT, CDR2 SNEGSKA (reference sequence). Trimming at V came to 5 bases and at J to 0 bases, leaving 4 bases not matched to a gene. Here the CDR3 DNA reads TGCAGTGCTCGACTAGCGGTCGACCAAGAGACCCAGTACTTC. Its protein is CSARLAVDQETQYF.

V is TRBV6-2 or TRBV6-3 and J is TRBJ1-4, with D possibly matching TRBD1 (6 bases). Germline V gene data show CDR1 as MNHEY and CDR2 as SVGEGT. The CDR3 consists of 15 residues. Trimming cost V 6 bases and J 8 bases, with 19 bases left between them. The CDR3 DNA follows: TGTGCCAGCAGAGCCGTCAGGGGAGGAGGAGAAAAACTGTTTTTT. It translates to CASRAVRGGGEKLFF.

This clonotype has a count of ten or more. The chain recombines TRBV4-1 with TRBJ1-2; D ambiguous. The V end was cut by 1 base, the J end by 0 bases, with 12 bases between. Germline CDR1 reads MGHRA; CDR2 reads YSYEKL. The CDR3 covers 16 residues. CDR3: CASSQALVWTNYGYTF. In DNA, the CDR3 is TGCGCCAGCAGCCAAGCCTTAGTTTGGACTAACTATGGCTACACCTTC.

As for this clonotype: This clone may be a read error of a much larger clone one base away. The rearrangement uses TRBV18 and TRBJ2-7; no clear D gene. Per the germline V gene, CDR1 is KGHSH and CDR2 is LQKENI. This CDR3 is 14 amino acids long. The CDR3 DNA follows: TGTGCCAGCTCACCCCTGGAACCCCGAGACGAGCAGCACTTC. Translation gives CASSPLEPRDEQHF.

Many counts were recorded for this clonotype. This chain joins TRBV2 and TRBJ1-6; D not resolved. CDR1 is SNHLY and CDR2 is FYNNEI in the germline V gene. The CDR3 loop spans 14 amino acids. With 7 bases removed from V and 7 bases from J, the gap between germline ends came to 14 bases. CDR3 in amino acids: CASMQLGRNSPLHF. CDR3 DNA: TGTGCCAGCATGCAGCTCGGTCGGAATTCACCCCTCCACTTT. Full variable domain (rest looked up from reference TRBV2 and TRBJ1-6): EPEVTQTPSHQVTQMGQEVILRCVPISNHLYFYWYRQILGQKVEFLVSFYNNEISEKSEIFDDQFSVERPDGSNFTLKIRSTKLEDSAMYFCASMQLGRNSPLHFGNGTRLTVT.

Turning to this clonotype: A much larger clone differs from this one at a single base, so this may be a read error. The conserved phenylalanine or tryptophan is not found at the CDR3 terminus, so this likely reflects a read error. The V and J genes are TRBV20-1 and TRBJ1-2, with no clear D. Germline V gene lookup returns CDR1 DFQATT and CDR2 SNEGSKA (reference sequence). The CDR3 has 13 amino acids. The V gene lost 6 bases and the J gene lost 7 bases, with 18 bases spanning the gap. DNA for the CDR3: TGCAGTGCCGGATCGGTTGGAGGCTCTGGCTACACCCTC. Translating it yields CSAGSVGGSGYTL.